This T cell receptor (beta chain) is from a study of regulatory T cells in long-lasting Graves disease. Study-wide background: In persistent Graves' disease, antithyroid drugs had been taken for over 5 years and TSH receptor antibodies stayed positive. Study-wide points: The small sample size may have reduced accuracy.

Described time point: persistent/refractory GD, antithyroid drugs over 5 years with positive TRAb. Making the TCR library involved RNA that had been extracted from PBMCs. V was pared by 3 bases and J by 4 bases, with 19 bases between. CDR1 is MGHDK and CDR2 is SYGVNS in the germline V gene. CDR3 size: 17 residues. As for this clonotype: The antigen remains unidentified.

Arm-PCR with iRepertoire HTBI primers amplified the CDR3 regions for these TCR beta libraries. Using its own MiXCR run on the multiplex PCR reads, TCRdb lists one record per CDR3 protein. Of about 430,000 distinct CDR3 sequences listed, 21% are singletons. The chain has TRBV25-1 and TRBJ2-1; D might be TRBD2 (5 bases). The sequence derives from a female donor with Graves disease. The sequenced sample was peripheral blood mononuclear cells (PBMCs), obtained when the disease was refractory, from a patient treated with antithyroid drugs. The DNA of the CDR3 is TGTGCCAGCAGTGAGTCCGGCGGAGGCGTTGGGTACAATGAGCAGTTCTTC. Protein product: CASSESGGGVGYNEQFF.